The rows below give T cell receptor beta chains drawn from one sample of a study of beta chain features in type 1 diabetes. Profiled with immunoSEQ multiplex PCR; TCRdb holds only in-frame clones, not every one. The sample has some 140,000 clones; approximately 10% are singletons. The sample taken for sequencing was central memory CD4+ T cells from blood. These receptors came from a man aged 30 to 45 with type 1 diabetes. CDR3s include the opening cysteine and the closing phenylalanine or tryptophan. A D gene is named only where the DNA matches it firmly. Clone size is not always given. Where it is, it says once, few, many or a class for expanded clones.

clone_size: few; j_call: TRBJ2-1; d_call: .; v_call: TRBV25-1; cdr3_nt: TGTGCCAGCAGTTCTTTAACTAGCTCTTACAATGAGCAGTTCTTC; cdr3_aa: CASSSLTSSYNEQFF
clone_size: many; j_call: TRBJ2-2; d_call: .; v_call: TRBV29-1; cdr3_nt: TGCAGCGTTTCCAGACAGGTCGCGAACACCGGGGAGCTGTTTTTT; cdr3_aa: CSVSRQVANTGELFF
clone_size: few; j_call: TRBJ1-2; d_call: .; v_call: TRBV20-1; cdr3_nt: TGCAGTGCTACCAACGACAGGGGCTACACCTTC; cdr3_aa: CSATNDRGYTF
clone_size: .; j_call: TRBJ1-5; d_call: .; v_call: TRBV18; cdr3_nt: TGTGCCAGCTCAACAGACAGTAATCAGCCCCAGCATTTT; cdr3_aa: CASSTDSNQPQHF
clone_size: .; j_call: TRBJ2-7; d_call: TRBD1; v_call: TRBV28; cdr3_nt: TGTGCCAGCAGTTCTCCCGGGGGACAGGGAACCTACGAGCAGTACTTC; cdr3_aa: CASSSPGGQGTYEQYF
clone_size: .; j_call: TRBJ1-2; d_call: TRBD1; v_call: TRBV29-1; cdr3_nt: TGCAGCGCTGATACGGACAGGTCTTATGGCTACACCTTC; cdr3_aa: CSADTDRSYGYTF
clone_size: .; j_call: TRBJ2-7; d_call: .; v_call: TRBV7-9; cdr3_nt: TGTGCCAGCAGCTATCAGGGCGAGCAGTACTTC; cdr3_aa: CASSYQGEQYF
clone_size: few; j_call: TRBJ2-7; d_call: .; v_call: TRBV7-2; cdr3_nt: TGTGCCAGCAGCCCTGACTACGGCGGGCAGTACTTC; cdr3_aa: CASSPDYGGQYF
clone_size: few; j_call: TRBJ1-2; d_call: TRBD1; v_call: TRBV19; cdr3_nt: TGTGCCAGTAGTAGACGGGACAGCTGGGGCTACACCTTC; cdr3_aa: CASSRRDSWGYTF
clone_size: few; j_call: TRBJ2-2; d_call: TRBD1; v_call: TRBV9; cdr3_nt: TGTGCCAGCAGCGTAGGGGGACAGGGTCCCGGGGAGCTGTTTTTT; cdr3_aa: CASSVGGQGPGELFF
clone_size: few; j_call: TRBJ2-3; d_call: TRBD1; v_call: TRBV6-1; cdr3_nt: TGTGCCAGCAGTATGGGACAGGGGTCGGGGAAAACGCAGTATTTT; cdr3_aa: CASSMGQGSGKTQYF
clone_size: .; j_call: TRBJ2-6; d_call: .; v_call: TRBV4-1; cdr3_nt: TGCGCCAGCAGCCACCCCGCGGAAGGGGCCAACGTCCTGACTTTC; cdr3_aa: CASSHPAEGANVLTF
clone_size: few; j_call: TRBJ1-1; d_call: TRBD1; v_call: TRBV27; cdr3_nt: TGTGCCAGCAGTTCGGCGGACAGGTTGTACACTGAAGCTTTCTTT; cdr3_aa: CASSSADRLYTEAFF
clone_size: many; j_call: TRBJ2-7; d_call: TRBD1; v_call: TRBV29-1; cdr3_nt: TGCAGCACCCGGACAGGGGACGAGCAGTACTTC; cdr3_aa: CSTRTGDEQYF
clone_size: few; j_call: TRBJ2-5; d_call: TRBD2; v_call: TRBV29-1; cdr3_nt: TGCAGCGTTGATGGGACTAGCGGGCACCAAGAGACCCAGTACTTC; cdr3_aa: CSVDGTSGHQETQYF
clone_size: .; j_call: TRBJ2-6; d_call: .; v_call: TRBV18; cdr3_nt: TGTGCCAGCTCAAGCTCAGGCTCTGGGGCCAACGTCCTGACTTTC; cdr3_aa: CASSSSGSGANVLTF
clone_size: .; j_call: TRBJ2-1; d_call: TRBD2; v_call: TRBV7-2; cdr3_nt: TGTGCCAGCAGCCCCACGCGGGGGAGCAATGAGCAGTTCTTC; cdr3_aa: CASSPTRGSNEQFF
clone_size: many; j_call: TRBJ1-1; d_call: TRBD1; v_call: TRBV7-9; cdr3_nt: TGTGCCAGCAGCACGCCGGGACAGAGGGAAGCTTTCTTT; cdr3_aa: CASSTPGQREAFF
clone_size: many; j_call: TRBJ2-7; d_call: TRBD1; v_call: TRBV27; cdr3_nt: TGTGCCAGCAGTTCTCCGGGACAGTCGAACGAGCAGTACTTC; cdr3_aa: CASSSPGQSNEQYF
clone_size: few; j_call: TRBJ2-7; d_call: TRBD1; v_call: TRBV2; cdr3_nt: TGTGCCAGCAAGGACAGGGGAAACGAGCAGTACTTC; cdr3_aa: CASKDRGNEQYF
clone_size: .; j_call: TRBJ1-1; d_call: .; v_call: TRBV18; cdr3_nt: TGTGCCAGCTCACCTGCAGAGGCCACTGAAGCTTTCTTT; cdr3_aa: CASSPAEATEAFF
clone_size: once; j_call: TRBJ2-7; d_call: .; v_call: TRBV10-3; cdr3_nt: TGTGCCATCAGTGATATCAGGGTTACCTACGAGCAGTACTTC; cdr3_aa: CAISDIRVTYEQYF
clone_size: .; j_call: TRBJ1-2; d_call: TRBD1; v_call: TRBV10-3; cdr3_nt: TGTGCCATCAGTGAGTTCCTCACGGGACAGGATTACTATGGCTACACCTTC; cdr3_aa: CAISEFLTGQDYYGYTF
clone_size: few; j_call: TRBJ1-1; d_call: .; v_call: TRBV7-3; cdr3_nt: TGTGCCAGCAGCCCAGCGGAGTACACTGAAGCTTTCTTT; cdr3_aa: CASSPAEYTEAFF
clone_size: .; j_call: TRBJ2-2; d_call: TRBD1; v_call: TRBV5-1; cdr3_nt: TGCGCCAGCGGCACAGGGGCGGTAGCCGGGGAGCTGTTTTTT; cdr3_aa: CASGTGAVAGELFF
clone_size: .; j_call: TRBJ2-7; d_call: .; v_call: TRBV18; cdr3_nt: TGTGCCAGCTCACCGGGTGGGGGCGGCGAGCAGTACTTC; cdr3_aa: CASSPGGGGEQYF
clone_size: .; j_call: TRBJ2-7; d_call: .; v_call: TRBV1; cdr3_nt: TGCACCAGCAGCCAAGAAGGGAGACTCGCCTACGAGCAGTACTTC; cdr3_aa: CTSSQEGRLAYEQYF
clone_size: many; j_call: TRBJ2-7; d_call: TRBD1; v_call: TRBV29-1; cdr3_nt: TGCAGCGCCGCCGGTTCCGGGACAGGGGTGTACGAGCAGTACTTC; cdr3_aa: CSAAGSGTGVYEQYF
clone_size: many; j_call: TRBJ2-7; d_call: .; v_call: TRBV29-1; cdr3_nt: TGCAGCGCCGGGACACACTCCTACGAGCAGTACTTC; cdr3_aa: CSAGTHSYEQYF
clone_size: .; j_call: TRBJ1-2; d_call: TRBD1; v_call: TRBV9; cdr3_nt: TGTGCCAGCAGCCCCCCAGGGGGACAGGGGAACTATGGCTACACCTTC; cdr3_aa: CASSPPGGQGNYGYTF
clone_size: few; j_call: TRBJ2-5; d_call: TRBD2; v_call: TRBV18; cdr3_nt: TGTGCCAGCTCCTCTAGCGGGAACCAAGAGACCCAGTACTTC; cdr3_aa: CASSSSGNQETQYF
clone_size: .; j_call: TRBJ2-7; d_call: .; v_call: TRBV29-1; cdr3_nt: TGCAGCGATTTGCGGGACCGCCGTACCGAGCAGTACTTC; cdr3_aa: CSDLRDRRTEQYF
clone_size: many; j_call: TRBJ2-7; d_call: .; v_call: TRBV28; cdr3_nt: TGTGCCAGCAGTTCCGCCCTCCGGGTCGACAGCGACGAGCAGTACTTC; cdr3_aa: CASSSALRVDSDEQYF
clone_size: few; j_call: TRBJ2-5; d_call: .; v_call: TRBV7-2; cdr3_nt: TGTGCCAGCAGCTTAACCGGAGGCGAGACCCAGTACTTC; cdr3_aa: CASSLTGGETQYF
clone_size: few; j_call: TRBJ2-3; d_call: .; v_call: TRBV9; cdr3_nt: TGTGCCAGCAGCGTAGATGGGCCTTCAGATACGCAGTATTTT; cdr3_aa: CASSVDGPSDTQYF
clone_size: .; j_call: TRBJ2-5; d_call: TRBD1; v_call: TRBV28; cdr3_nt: TGTGCCAGCAGTCCCGCCGGGACAGGGCTCGGGACCCAGTACTTC; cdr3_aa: CASSPAGTGLGTQYF
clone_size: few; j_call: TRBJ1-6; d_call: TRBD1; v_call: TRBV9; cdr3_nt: TGTGCCAGCAGCGAGTCCGGGACAGCTAATTCACCCCTCCACTTT; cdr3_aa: CASSESGTANSPLHF
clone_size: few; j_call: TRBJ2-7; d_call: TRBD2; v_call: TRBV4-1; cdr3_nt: TGCGCCAGCAGCCAACTACTCCCCTCGGCGGGGGAAGGCTACGAGCAGTACTTC; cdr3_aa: CASSQLLPSAGEGYEQYF
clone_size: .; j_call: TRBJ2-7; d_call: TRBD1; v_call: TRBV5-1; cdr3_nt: TGCGCCAGCAGCTATTCCAGGACAGGGGGCTTCTACGAGCAGTACTTC; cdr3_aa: CASSYSRTGGFYEQYF
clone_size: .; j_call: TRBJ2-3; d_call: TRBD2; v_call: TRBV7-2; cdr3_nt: TGTGCCAGCAGCTTAATAGGCGGGGGGGCCCTGGATACGCAGTATTTT; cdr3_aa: CASSLIGGGALDTQYF
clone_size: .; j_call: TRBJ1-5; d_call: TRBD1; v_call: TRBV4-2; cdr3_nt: TGTGCCAGCAGCCATGGACAGGGGATAGATCAGCCCCAGCATTTT; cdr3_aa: CASSHGQGIDQPQHF
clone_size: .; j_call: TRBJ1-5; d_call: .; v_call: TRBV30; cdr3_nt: TGTGCCTGGAGTGTACTTAGCAATCAGCCCCAGCATTTT; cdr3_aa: CAWSVLSNQPQHF
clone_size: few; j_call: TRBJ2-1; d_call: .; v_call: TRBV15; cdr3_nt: TGTGCCACCAGCAAAGACATCAGCTCCTACAATGAGCAGTTCTTC; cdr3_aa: CATSKDISSYNEQFF
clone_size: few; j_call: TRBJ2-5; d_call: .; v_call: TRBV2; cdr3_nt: TGTGCCAGCAGTGAATACCGGGGAGAGACCCAGTACTTC; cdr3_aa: CASSEYRGETQYF
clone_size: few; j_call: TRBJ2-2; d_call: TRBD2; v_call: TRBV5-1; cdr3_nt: TGCGCCAGCAGCTTAGCGGGGACGAACACCGGGGAGCTGTTTTTT; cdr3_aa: CASSLAGTNTGELFF
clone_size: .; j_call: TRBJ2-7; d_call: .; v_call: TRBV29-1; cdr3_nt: TGCAGCGTTAGAGACAGAAGGAAGCAGTACTTC; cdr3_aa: CSVRDRRKQYF
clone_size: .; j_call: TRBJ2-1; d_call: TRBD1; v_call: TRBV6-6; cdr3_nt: TGTGCCAGCAGTAAGTGGGACAGGGGAAATGAGCAGTTCTTC; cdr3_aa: CASSKWDRGNEQFF
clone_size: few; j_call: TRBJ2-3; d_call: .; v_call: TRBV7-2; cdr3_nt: TGTGCCAGCAGCTTTAATACAGGGAATTCGGATACGCAGTATTTT; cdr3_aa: CASSFNTGNSDTQYF
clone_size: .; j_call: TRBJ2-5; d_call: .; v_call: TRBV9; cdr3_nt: TGTGCCAGCAGCGAGGGGGAGGAGACCCAGTACTTC; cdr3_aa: CASSEGEETQYF
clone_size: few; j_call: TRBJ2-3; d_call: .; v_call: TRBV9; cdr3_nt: TGTGCCAGCAGCGTCAGGGAAGATACGCAGTATTTT; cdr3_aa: CASSVREDTQYF
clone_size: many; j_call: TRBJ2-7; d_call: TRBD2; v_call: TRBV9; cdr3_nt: TGTGCCAGCAGCGAAGGTGCGGGGGGGCTGTACGAGCAGTACTTC; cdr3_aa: CASSEGAGGLYEQYF
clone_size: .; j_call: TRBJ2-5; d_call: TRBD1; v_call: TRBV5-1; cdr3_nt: TGCGCCAGCAGCCCGCACAGGGGGGATCCAGAGCAGTACTTC; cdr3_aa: CASSPHRGDPEQYF
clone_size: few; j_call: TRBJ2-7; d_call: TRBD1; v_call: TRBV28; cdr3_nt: TGTGCCAGCAGTTTTCAGGACAGGTCCTCCTTTAGGTACTTC; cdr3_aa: CASSFQDRSSFRYF
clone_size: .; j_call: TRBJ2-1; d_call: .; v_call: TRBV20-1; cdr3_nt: TGCAGTGCTACCCAGGGTCATGGGCAGTTCTTC; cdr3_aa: CSATQGHGQFF
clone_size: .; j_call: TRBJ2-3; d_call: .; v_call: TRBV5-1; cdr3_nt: TGCGCCAGCAGCTTGGAGGGACTGGCCGCAGATACGCAGTATTTT; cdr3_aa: CASSLEGLAADTQYF